Listed below are T cell receptor beta chains from one sample, sequenced in a study of cytomegalovirus exposure and HLA in healthy donors. The protocol was immunoSEQ multiplex PCR, while the TCRdb copy is restricted to in-frame clones and leaves out a portion. The sample holds about 200,000 clones, 83% seen once. The material sequenced was PBMCs. The receptor set was obtained from a young woman in good health and CMV-seronegative. The CDR3 runs from the conserved cysteine through the conserved F or W. Fields, in order: CDR3 length, J gene, D gene, V gene, clone size, CDR3 DNA, CDR3 protein. D genes are given only for firm matches. The size of a clone is reported for some rows only, either as once, few or many, or as a class for expanded clones.

13 TRBJ1-1 - TRBV6-1 - TGTGCCAGCAGTGAATTAGGGTGGACTGAAGCTTTCTTT CASSELGWTEAFF
15 TRBJ2-7 - TRBV18 - TGTGCCAGCTCACCCCCGGGACACCAAAATGATCAGCAGTACTTC CASSPPGHQNDQQYF
11 TRBJ1-1 - TRBV6-5 - TGTGCCAGCAGTTACGGGCGAAGAGCTTTCTTT CASSYGRRAFF
16 TRBJ1-1 - TRBV6-6 - TGTGCCAGCAGTCCCCCGGGACGGGGGACGGAGACTGAAGCTTTCTTT CASSPPGRGTETEAFF
16 TRBJ2-3 - TRBV6-5 - TGTGCCAGCAGTTACTCACCGGGGGCATACACAGATACGCAGTATTTT CASSYSPGAYTDTQYF
17 TRBJ1-2 - TRBV13 - TGTGCCAGCAGCCCTAAGGGCGGGGGGGTCCAGCGCTATGGCTACACCTTC CASSPKGGGVQRYGYTF
13 TRBJ1-4 TRBD1 TRBV2 few TGTGCCAGCAAAGGGACAGGGCGTGAAAAACTGTTTTTT CASKGTGREKLFF
13 TRBJ1-1 - TRBV28 - TGTGCCAGCAGACCCGACGGTAACACTGAAGCTTTCTTT CASRPDGNTEAFF
15 TRBJ1-2 TRBD1 TRBV6-1 few TGTGCCAGCAGTGGCCAGGGGGCCCGGTACTATGGCTACACCTTC CASSGQGARYYGYTF
14 TRBJ2-7 - TRBV21-1 - TGTGCCAGCAGCGCGGACTGGTCCTCTTACGAGCAGTACTTC CASSADWSSYEQYF
15 TRBJ1-5 - TRBV28 - TGTGCCAGCAGTTTGACACCCCATAGCAATCAGCCCCAGCATTTT CASSLTPHSNQPQHF
15 TRBJ1-2 TRBD1 TRBV29-1 - TGCAGCGTTGTAATAGGACAGGGGGCTCTCTATGGCTACACCTTC CSVVIGQGALYGYTF
15 TRBJ2-2 TRBD1 TRBV18 - TGTGCCAGCTCACCCATGGGACAGGGACCCGGGGAGCTGTTTTTT CASSPMGQGPGELFF
15 TRBJ1-5 TRBD1 TRBV6-6 - TGTGCCAGCAGTCGGGACAGGGGCAGCAATCAGCCCCAGCATTTT CASSRDRGSNQPQHF
15 TRBJ2-7 TRBD1 TRBV6-6 many TGTGCCAGCATGTCCCGGACAGGGAGTACCTACGAGCAGTACTTC CASMSRTGSTYEQYF
13 TRBJ1-1 - TRBV6-6 - TGTGCCAGCAAGAGACAGGAATACACTGAAGCTTTCTTT CASKRQEYTEAFF
14 TRBJ2-7 TRBD1 TRBV5-1 - TGCGCCAGCAGTCCGGGACAGGGGTCAGACGAGCAGTACTTC CASSPGQGSDEQYF